This TCR beta chain was captured in a study of shared clonotypes between healthy human individuals. The CDR3 has 17 amino acids. Germline CDR1 is LGHNA and CDR2 is YSLEER. Trimming shortened V by 1 base and J by 5 bases, and 17 bases separated the two germline ends. Donors comprised only Caucasian adults living in Nashville, Tennessee. Naive CD45RA+ and memory CD45RA-negative subsets were split from CD4+ cells. Overall study findings and caveats: Estimated clonotype richness was generally higher in naive than memory subsets. Sequencing depth was expected to influence donor clonotype sharing.

The table came from immunoSEQ multiplex PCR; TCRdb's copy has only in-frame clones and leaves some out. The table lists some 2,400,000 clones, approximately 96% of them singletons. The count of this clone is one. The antigen is undetermined. This sequence was found in a man between 18 and 29 years old in good health. Sequenced sample: naive CD4+ T cells sorted from blood. Described subset: CD45RA+ positively selected. The chain joins TRBV4-3 to TRBJ1-4, with a tentative D call TRBD1 (5 bases). The CDR3 is CASSQGTHPAVNEKLFF. In DNA, the CDR3 is TGCGCCAGCAGCCAAGGGACACACCCGGCGGTGAATGAAAAACTGTTTTTT.